Listed below are T cell receptor beta chains from one sample, sequenced in a study of blood T cells in healthy people across ages. TCRdb passed the 5' RACE reads through MiXCR, listing each CDR3 protein once. The sample has around 620,000 distinct CDR3 sequences, 25% to 30% seen once. Sequenced sample: blood. The receptors here all came from an older woman in good health. The CDR3 runs from the conserved cysteine through the conserved F or W. A D gene is named only where the DNA matches it firmly. Expanded clones are given a class, and other clones once, few, many or no size at all.

j_gene	abundance	d_gene	v_gene	CDR3nt	CDR3aa
TRBJ2-5	few	TRBD2	TRBV3-1	TGTGCCAGCAGCCAAGGGCCTAGCGGGGGGAAGACCCAGTACTTC	CASSQGPSGGKTQYF
TRBJ1-1	few	.	TRBV5-5	TGTGCCAGCAGCCCACAAACAGAGAACACTGAAGCTTTCTTT	CASSPQTENTEAFF
TRBJ1-2	.	TRBD1	TRBV27	TGTGCCAGCAGTTTATACGTTGAGGGGGCTGATGGCTACACCTTC	CASSLYVEGADGYTF
TRBJ2-7	.	.	TRBV4-2	TGTGCCAGCAGCCAAGCTAGCGACTCCTACGAGCAGTACTTC	CASSQASDSYEQYF
TRBJ1-2	.	TRBD1	TRBV6-6	TGTGCCAGCAGTTCCCTGACAGGGTCTAACTATGGCTACACCTTC	CASSSLTGSNYGYTF
TRBJ1-2	.	.	TRBV7-2	TGTGCCAGCAGCCTCGCGGAGGGTTCCATAGCTGGCTACACCTTC	CASSLAEGSIAGYTF
TRBJ2-2	.	.	TRBV11-3	TGTGCCAGCAGCCGAGGGGTGGCCGGGGAGCTGTTTTTT	CASSRGVAGELFF
TRBJ2-3	.	TRBD2	TRBV30	TGTGCCTGGAGTGCGGGGGAGGGGACGCAGTATTTT	CAWSAGEGTQYF
TRBJ2-1	few	.	TRBV11-2	TGTGCCAGCAGCCAGGGGCGCGAATACAATGAGCAGTTCTTC	CASSQGREYNEQFF
TRBJ2-5	.	TRBD1	TRBV3-1	TGTGCCAGCAGCAGACAGACAGGGGAAGAGACCCAGTACTTC	CASSRQTGEETQYF
TRBJ2-5	.	.	TRBV30	TGTGCCTGGAGTGTACTGGGGGCTGGGACCCAGTACTTC	CAWSVLGAGTQYF
TRBJ2-3	few	TRBD1	TRBV6-1	TGTGCCAGCAGTGAAGCCAGGGGGCTCACAGATACGCAGTATTTT	CASSEARGLTDTQYF
TRBJ2-2	.	.	TRBV20-1	TGCAGTGCAAACGGGGGAATCGGGGAGCTGTTTTTT	CSANGGIGELFF
TRBJ1-4	few	.	TRBV24-1	TGTGCCACCAGTGATTCACAGGGACCGGGTGAAAAACTGTTTTTT	CATSDSQGPGEKLFF
TRBJ2-3	few	.	TRBV10-3	TGTGCCATCAGTGAGTCTGGTATAGCAGGGTACACAGATACGCAGTATTTT	CAISESGIAGYTDTQYF
TRBJ1-2	few	.	TRBV3-1	TGTGCCAGCAGCCAAGACTTTCGAGCCAACTATGGCTACACCTTC	CASSQDFRANYGYTF
TRBJ2-1	.	.	TRBV6-2/TRBV6-3	TGTGCCAGCAGTAACCGGGACCCTTCCAATGAGCAGTTCTTC	CASSNRDPSNEQFF
TRBJ2-7	few	.	TRBV5-5	TGTGCCAGCAGCTTTGAGGTCAGTTCCTACGAGCAGTACTTC	CASSFEVSSYEQYF
TRBJ2-7	.	TRBD2	TRBV20-1	TGCAGTGCTAGAAACAGCGGGGGGGCGAACGAGCAGTACTTC	CSARNSGGANEQYF
TRBJ2-3	few	.	TRBV6-6	TGTGCCAGCACCAACGGGGCTCGCGTTGGAACAGATACGCAGTATTTT	CASTNGARVGTDTQYF